These 3 T cell receptor beta chains came from one sample sequenced in a study of cytomegalovirus exposure and HLA in healthy donors. Profiled with immunoSEQ multiplex PCR; TCRdb holds only in-frame clones, not every one. Of about 200,000 clones in the sample, about 81% were seen once. The sequenced material came from PBMCs. The receptor set was obtained from a woman in her 30s in good health and CMV-seronegative.

This chain joins TRBV4-1 and TRBJ2-5; 10 nucleotides align to TRBD1. This CDR3 comprises 15 residues. Germline lookup yields CDR1 MGHRA and CDR2 YSYEKL. Trimming took 2 bases from V and 2 from J; bases not matched to a gene: 2. DNA of the CDR3: TGCGCCAGCAGCCAAATGGGACAGGGGCAAGAGACCCAGTACTTC. It encodes CASSQMGQGQETQYF.

V gene TRBV27 combines with J gene TRBJ2-7; a weak D match, TRBD2 (6 bases). The germline V gene has CDR1 MNHEY and CDR2 SMNVEV (reference sequence). V was shortened by 5 bases and J by 1 base, with 15 bases between the two germline ends. The CDR3 sequence is 15 residues long. In nucleotides, the CDR3 is TGTGCCAGCAGTCCCAGCGGTAGCGGTTCCTACGAGCAGTACTTC. Translating it yields CASSPSGSGSYEQYF.

This chain connects TRBV5-1 to TRBJ2-5, with TRBD2 identical over 11 bases. V lost 5 bases to trimming and J lost 5 bases; unmatched junction nucleotides: 8. Germline V gives CDR1 SGHRS, CDR2 YFSETQ. CDR3 length: 15 residues. The CDR3 nucleotides read TGCGCCAGCAGGGAGTTAGCGGGGGGGCCGGAGACCCAGTACTTC. Translating gives CASRELAGGPETQYF.